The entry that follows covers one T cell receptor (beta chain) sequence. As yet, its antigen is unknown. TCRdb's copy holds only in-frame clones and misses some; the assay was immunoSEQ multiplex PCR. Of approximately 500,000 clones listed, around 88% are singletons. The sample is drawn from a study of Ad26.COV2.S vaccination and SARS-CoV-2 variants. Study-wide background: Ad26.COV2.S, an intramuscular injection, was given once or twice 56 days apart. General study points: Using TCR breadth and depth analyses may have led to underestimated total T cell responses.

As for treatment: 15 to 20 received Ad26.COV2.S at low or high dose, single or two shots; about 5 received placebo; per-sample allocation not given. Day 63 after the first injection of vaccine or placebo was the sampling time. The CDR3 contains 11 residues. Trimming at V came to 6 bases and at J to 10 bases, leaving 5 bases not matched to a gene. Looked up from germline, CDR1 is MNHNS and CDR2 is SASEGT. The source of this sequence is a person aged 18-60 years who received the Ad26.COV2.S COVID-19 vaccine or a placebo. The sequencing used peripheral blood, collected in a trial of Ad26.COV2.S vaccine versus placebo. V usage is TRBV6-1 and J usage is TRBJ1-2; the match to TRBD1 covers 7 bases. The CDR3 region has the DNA TGTGCCAGCAGGATGGGACAGTTCTACACCTTC. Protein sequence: CASRMGQFYTF.